These T cell receptor beta chains were read from a single sample in a study of Graves' ophthalmopathy and Graves' hyperthyroidism. TCRdb called the multiplex PCR reads again in MiXCR, with one record for every CDR3 protein. The table records some 160,000 distinct CDR3 sequences, under 45% of them present only once. Input material: peripheral blood. The receptor set was obtained from a man aged 25 to 40 with Graves' ophthalmopathy. Each CDR3 is given with its conserved first and last residue. The order of the fields is J gene, V gene, D gene, clone size, CDR3 protein, CDR3 DNA. A D gene is named only where the DNA matches it firmly. Not every row has a clone size; where given, it reads once, few, many or a size class.

TRBJ1-2 TRBV7-9 - - CASSLMNRDGYTF TGTGCCAGCAGCTTGATGAACAGGGATGGCTACACCTTC
TRBJ1-6 TRBV12-3/TRBV12-4 - - CASTNGHSGDNSPLHF TGTGCCAGCACCAACGGACACAGCGGCGATAATTCACCCCTCCACTTT
TRBJ2-1 TRBV30 TRBD1 many CAWSTGTGNTAEQFF TGTGCCTGGAGTACCGGGACAGGGAATACGGCTGAGCAGTTCTTC
TRBJ2-5 TRBV27 TRBD2 - CASSLGTGGQETQYF TGTGCCAGCAGTTTGGGGACGGGGGGCCAAGAGACCCAGTACTTC
TRBJ1-2 TRBV3-1 - many CASSQAESGYTF TGTGCCAGCAGCCAAGCGGAAAGCGGCTACACCTTC
TRBJ1-5 TRBV2 - many CASSLPTRSGQPQHF TGTGCCAGCAGTCTCCCGACCCGCTCGGGGCAGCCCCAGCATTTT
TRBJ1-1 TRBV7-2 - - CASSSGPEGSAFF TGTGCCAGCAGCTCGGGACCGGAAGGATCGGCTTTCTTT
TRBJ1-1 TRBV20-1 - - CSAIRQYQLYPFF TGCAGTGCTATTCGACAGTACCAACTTTATCCTTTCTTT
TRBJ2-5 TRBV15 - - CATSRDHKETQYF TGTGCCACCAGCAGAGATCACAAAGAGACCCAGTACTTC
TRBJ2-2 TRBV2 TRBD2 - CASSWEGSGTGELFF TGTGCCAGCAGTTGGGAGGGATCAGGGACCGGGGAGCTGTTTTTT
TRBJ1-5 TRBV28 - many CASNYTTGTPNQPQHF TGTGCCAGCAACTATACGACCGGGACACCCAATCAGCCCCAGCATTTT
TRBJ2-5 TRBV12-3/TRBV12-4 TRBD2 - CASNLKAGTGETQYF TGTGCCAGCAACCTGAAAGCGGGAACGGGAGAGACCCAGTACTTC
TRBJ2-7 TRBV12-3/TRBV12-4 TRBD2 many CASRLAGVPYEQYF TGTGCCAGCAGACTAGCGGGCGTCCCCTACGAGCAGTACTTC
TRBJ1-1 TRBV4-3 - many CASSQDLSGSREAFF TGCGCCAGCAGCCAAGATCTCTCAGGGAGTCGGGAAGCTTTCTTT
TRBJ1-1 TRBV19 - many CASSIQILTEAFF TGTGCCAGTAGTATTCAGATACTCACTGAAGCTTTCTTT
TRBJ2-5 TRBV20-1 - - CSADYPGTSRRETQYF TGCAGTGCTGATTACCCGGGGACCTCCCGGCGGGAGACCCAGTACTTC
TRBJ2-7 TRBV2 - many CASSFLKGESYEQYF TGTGCCAGCAGTTTTCTAAAGGGGGAGTCCTACGAGCAGTACTTC
TRBJ1-1 TRBV12-3/TRBV12-4 - few CASSLAHTEAFF TGTGCCAGCAGTTTAGCGCACACTGAAGCTTTCTTT
TRBJ2-7 TRBV7-3 - many CASSLPFPPPGGPYEQYF TGTGCCAGCAGCTTACCCTTCCCCCCTCCTGGGGGACCCTACGAGCAGTACTTC
TRBJ2-5 TRBV5-1 - - CASSLTDQETQYF TGCGCCAGCAGCCTGACGGATCAAGAGACCCAGTACTTC
TRBJ1-5 TRBV24-1 TRBD1 many CATSDPGQDNQPQHF TGTGCCACCAGTGATCCCGGACAGGACAATCAGCCCCAGCATTTT
TRBJ2-5 TRBV11-2 - many CASSSSVGFQETQYF TGTGCCAGCAGCTCCTCTGTGGGCTTTCAAGAGACCCAGTACTTC
TRBJ2-3 TRBV28 - many CASSLFPGTDTQYF TGTGCCAGCAGTTTATTTCCGGGGACAGATACGCAGTATTTT
TRBJ1-5 TRBV6-5 - many CASSYSGRNHQPQHF TGTGCCAGCAGTTACTCGGGCAGGAATCATCAGCCCCAGCATTTT
TRBJ2-7 TRBV9 - many CASSVELVVTYEQYF TGTGCCAGCAGCGTAGAGCTAGTGGTTACCTACGAGCAGTACTTC
TRBJ1-1 TRBV12-3/TRBV12-4 - - CASSSSGIMNTEAFF TGTGCCAGCAGTAGTTCGGGAATTATGAACACTGAAGCTTTCTTT
TRBJ1-3 TRBV6-5 - few CASSYTVESSGNTIYF TGTGCCAGCAGTTACACGGTAGAGAGCTCTGGAAACACCATATATTTT
TRBJ1-5 TRBV28 - many CASRLSNQPQHF TGTGCCAGCCGACTTAGCAATCAGCCCCAGCATTTT
TRBJ1-1 TRBV29-1 - many CSVGNTEAFF TGCAGCGTTGGTAACACTGAAGCTTTCTTT
TRBJ1-1 TRBV28 - - CASSYQSGTPNTEAFF TGTGCCAGCAGTTACCAATCCGGGACACCAAACACTGAAGCTTTCTTT
TRBJ1-1 TRBV5-1 - once CASSLASALNTEAFF TGCGCCAGCAGCTTGGCCTCCGCGTTGAACACTGAAGCTTTCTTT
TRBJ1-5 TRBV6-2/TRBV6-3 - many CASSLWGSRPQHF TGTGCCAGCAGTTTGTGGGGTAGTAGGCCCCAGCATTTT
TRBJ1-6 TRBV28 - - CASTPRGNSPLHF TGTGCCAGCACCCCCCGAGGGAATTCACCCCTCCACTTT
TRBJ1-1 TRBV11-3 - - CASSFSPRGYTEAFF TGTGCCAGCAGCTTTTCCCCCAGGGGCTACACTGAAGCTTTCTTT
TRBJ2-5 TRBV6-1 - - CASSEHWRDGETQYF TGTGCCAGCAGTGAACATTGGCGGGACGGCGAGACCCAGTACTTC
TRBJ2-7 TRBV4-1 - - CASSQDAGFTVSGF TGCGCCAGCAGCCAAGATGCGGGGTTCACGGTCTCGGGATTC
TRBJ1-1 TRBV12-3/TRBV12-4 TRBD1 many CASSGGTASTEAFF TGTGCCAGCAGTGGGGGGACAGCCTCAACTGAAGCTTTCTTT
TRBJ2-5 TRBV6-1 TRBD1 - CASSLGDRGRGQETQYF TGTGCCAGCAGCCTTGGGGACAGGGGTCGTGGGCAAGAGACCCAGTACTTC
TRBJ1-1 TRBV30 - few CAWSVSAGNTEAFF TGTGCCTGGAGTGTCTCTGCAGGGAACACTGAAGCTTTCTTT
TRBJ1-2 TRBV4-1 - - CASSSGTAANYGYTF TGCGCCAGCAGCTCCGGGACGGCAGCTAACTATGGCTACACCTTC
TRBJ2-7 TRBV29-1 TRBD1 many CSGLDRGYEQYF TGCAGCGGGCTGGACAGGGGTTACGAGCAGTACTTC
TRBJ2-5 TRBV18 - - CASFRQLQETQYF TGTGCCAGCTTCCGACAGTTACAAGAGACCCAGTACTTC
TRBJ2-7 TRBV6-8 TRBD2 few CASTAIAGVYEQYF TGTGCCAGCACAGCCATAGCGGGAGTTTACGAGCAGTACTTC
TRBJ2-7 TRBV27 TRBD1 many CASKKQGAPYEQYF TGTGCCAGCAAAAAGCAGGGGGCGCCGTACGAGCAGTACTTC
TRBJ2-5 TRBV12-3/TRBV12-4 TRBD2 - CASSFAGVSETQYF TGTGCCAGCAGTTTCGCGGGAGTTTCGGAGACCCAGTACTTC
TRBJ2-4 TRBV11-2 - many CASSLDWTNIQYF TGTGCCAGCAGCTTAGATTGGACGAACATTCAGTACTTC
TRBJ2-5 TRBV12-3/TRBV12-4 TRBD1 - CASRTTGFETQYF TGTGCCAGCAGAACGACAGGGTTTGAGACCCAGTACTTC
TRBJ2-2 TRBV6-2/TRBV6-3 TRBD2 - CASSPLAGRAGELFF TGTGCCAGCAGTCCACTAGCGGGACGGGCCGGGGAGCTGTTTTTT
TRBJ1-1 TRBV4-3 - many CASSLLRGTEAFF TGCGCCAGCAGCCTCCTTCGGGGCACTGAAGCTTTCTTT
TRBJ1-1 TRBV9 - - CASSVGISNTEAFF TGTGCCAGCAGCGTAGGCATATCGAACACTGAAGCTTTCTTT
TRBJ2-5 TRBV6-1 - many CASSSGTGTQYF TGTGCCAGCAGCTCCGGGACCGGGACCCAGTACTTC
TRBJ2-7 TRBV10-2 - - CASSDRRGAYEQYF TGCGCCAGCAGTGATAGGAGGGGGGCCTACGAGCAGTACTTC
TRBJ2-7 TRBV4-2 TRBD1 once CASSLFVGTGRLRESYEQYF TGTGCCAGCAGCCTCTTTGTAGGGACAGGACGACTCCGCGAATCCTACGAGCAGTACTTC
TRBJ2-7 TRBV14 - - CASSQGAVGEQYF TGTGCCAGCAGCCAAGGGGCCGTCGGCGAGCAGTACTTC
TRBJ1-5 TRBV15 - - CATSREGRGQPQHF TGTGCCACCAGCAGGGAGGGCCGGGGTCAGCCCCAGCATTTT